The rows below give T cell receptor beta chains drawn from one sample of a study of T cell responses to AZD1222 COVID-19 vaccine. The data were produced by immunoSEQ multiplex PCR, yet TCRdb's version contains in-frame clones alone and is incomplete. The sample has about 85,000 clones, roughly 88% seen once. The starting material was peripheral blood, obtained on day 0 of MenACWY control vaccination. Receptors originate from an adult in good health. CDR3s include the opening cysteine and the closing phenylalanine or tryptophan.

CDR3 protein: CASSLELAGGHEQFF
V gene: TRBV5-1

CDR3 protein: CASSELRGAATNEKLFF
V gene: TRBV6-1

CDR3 protein: CASSLEGQNTGELFF
V gene: TRBV5-8

CDR3 protein: CASEGGPANTGELFF
V gene: TRBV7-8

CDR3 protein: CASSLERVSNNEQFF
V gene: TRBV5-1

CDR3 protein: CASSPGTENTEAFF
V gene: TRBV7-9

CDR3 protein: CASSIRQAADQPQHF
V gene: TRBV19

CDR3 protein: CASSEFSSYNEQFF
V gene: TRBV5-1

CDR3 protein: CASSVSGTVSSYNEQFF
V gene: TRBV9

CDR3 protein: CSASPVSVGAGYTF
V gene: TRBV20-1

CDR3 protein: CASSQAGTDSYEQYF
V gene: TRBV4-2

CDR3 protein: CASRQGAAEDEQFF
V gene: TRBV2

CDR3 protein: CASSWAPGVYEQYF
V gene: TRBV7-2

CDR3 protein: CASSLGGDNYGYTF
V gene: TRBV11-2

CDR3 protein: CASSIDYQTGKNYGYTF
V gene: TRBV19

CDR3 protein: CASSPEIDRGWGTEAFF
V gene: TRBV5-1

CDR3 protein: CASSLGRRGSLYGYTF
V gene: TRBV7-2

CDR3 protein: CASSPGQGGEKLFF
V gene: TRBV5-1

CDR3 protein: CASRDSVSGANVLTF
V gene: TRBV25-1

CDR3 protein: CASSLVRDIYNSPLHF
V gene: TRBV5-8

CDR3 protein: CASTRLAGGLTQETQYF
V gene: TRBV12-1

CDR3 protein: CASSLPLQNEKLFF
V gene: TRBV19

CDR3 protein: CASRTRPDFDSPLHF
V gene: TRBV6-4

CDR3 protein: CAISESTTENSPLHF
V gene: TRBV10-3

CDR3 protein: CASSPPAIRSYYGYTF
V gene: TRBV18

CDR3 protein: CASSQDNRVSGSPLHF
V gene: TRBV4-2

CDR3 protein: CASSLDRAGKNSPLHF
V gene: TRBV5-4

CDR3 protein: CASIAGTGYSGYTF
V gene: TRBV6-5

CDR3 protein: CASSLRDTGELFF
V gene: TRBV5-8

CDR3 protein: CSARAGDRQYF
V gene: TRBV20-1

CDR3 protein: CASSPTGLGYGYTF
V gene: TRBV7-9

CDR3 protein: CASTQDRGRNEQYF
V gene: TRBV2

CDR3 protein: CATLRGQGWDTEAFF
V gene: TRBV6-5

CDR3 protein: CASSVNDRLEGYEQYF
V gene: TRBV6-4

CDR3 protein: CASSLLGTANEKLFF
V gene: TRBV7-3

CDR3 protein: CASSEGYNSPLHF
V gene: TRBV5-1

CDR3 protein: CASSKPPGSDEKLFF
V gene: TRBV19

CDR3 protein: CASSFKDTQYF
V gene: TRBV12-3/TRBV12-4

CDR3 protein: CASSLMSGGTVGELFF
V gene: TRBV11-1

CDR3 protein: CASSVDPRRGPGAGGNTIYF
V gene: TRBV9

CDR3 protein: CASSLPPENYGYTF
V gene: TRBV28